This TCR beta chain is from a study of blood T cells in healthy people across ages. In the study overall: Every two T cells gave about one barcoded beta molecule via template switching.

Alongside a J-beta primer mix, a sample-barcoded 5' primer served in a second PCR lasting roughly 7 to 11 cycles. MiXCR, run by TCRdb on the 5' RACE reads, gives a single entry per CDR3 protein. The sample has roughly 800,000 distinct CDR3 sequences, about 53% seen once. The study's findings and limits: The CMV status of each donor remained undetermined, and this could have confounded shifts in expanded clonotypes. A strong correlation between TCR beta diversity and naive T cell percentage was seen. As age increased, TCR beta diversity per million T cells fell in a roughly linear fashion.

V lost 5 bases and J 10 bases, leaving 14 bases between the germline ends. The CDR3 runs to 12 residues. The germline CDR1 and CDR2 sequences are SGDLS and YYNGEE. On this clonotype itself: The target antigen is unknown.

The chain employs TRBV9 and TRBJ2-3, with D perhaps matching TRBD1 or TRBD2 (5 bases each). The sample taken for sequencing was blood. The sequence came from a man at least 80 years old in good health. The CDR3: CASRGTSSSQYF. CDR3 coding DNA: TGTGCCAGCAGAGGGACCTCTTCCTCGCAGTATTTT.